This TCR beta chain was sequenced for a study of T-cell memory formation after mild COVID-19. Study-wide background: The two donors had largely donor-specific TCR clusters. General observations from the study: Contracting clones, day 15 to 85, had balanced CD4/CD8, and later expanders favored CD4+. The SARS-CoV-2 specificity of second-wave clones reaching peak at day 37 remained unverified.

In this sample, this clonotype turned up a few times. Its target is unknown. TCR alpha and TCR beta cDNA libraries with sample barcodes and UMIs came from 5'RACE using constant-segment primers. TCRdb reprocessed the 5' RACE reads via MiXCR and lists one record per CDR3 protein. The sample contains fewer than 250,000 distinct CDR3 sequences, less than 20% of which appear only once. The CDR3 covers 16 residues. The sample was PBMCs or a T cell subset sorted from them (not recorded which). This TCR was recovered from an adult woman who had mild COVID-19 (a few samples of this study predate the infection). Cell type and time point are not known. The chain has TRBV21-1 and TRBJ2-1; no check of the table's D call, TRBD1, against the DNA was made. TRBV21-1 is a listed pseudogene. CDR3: CASSKENRRGYNEQFF. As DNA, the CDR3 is TGTGCCAGCAGCAAAGAGAACAGAAGGGGCTACAATGAGCAGTTCTTC.